A selection of T cell receptor beta chains follows, all from one sample in a study of glioma-infiltrating T cells after dendritic cell vaccination. Data came from immunoSEQ multiplex PCR; TCRdb stores just in-frame clones and leaves some out. The repertoire holds roughly 60,000 clones, about 86% seen once, with about a sixth in the top ten. The sample here was blood, taken after dendritic cell vaccination. These receptors all come from a human donor with glioblastoma. Both conserved end residues are part of each CDR3. D genes are given only for firm matches. Size tells how often a clone was seen (once, few, many) or the class of an expanded clone, and some rows leave it out.

NA	NA	TRBV19	TRBJ1-6	CASSMSQIDSPLHF	TGTGCCAGTAGTATGTCACAGATCGATTCACCCCTCCACTTT
NA	once	TRBV27	TRBJ2-7	CASSLGGKLAYEQYF	TGTGCCAGCAGTTTAGGAGGGAAGTTGGCCTACGAGCAGTACTTC
NA	NA	TRBV7-2	TRBJ2-7	CASSPTQARYEQYF	TGTGCCAGCAGCCCTACTCAGGCGAGATACGAGCAGTACTTC
TRBD1	NA	TRBV7-6	TRBJ1-6	CASSLQDRASPLHF	TGTGCCAGCAGCTTACAGGACAGGGCTTCACCCCTCCACTTT
TRBD1	few	TRBV5-1	TRBJ2-2	CASSLYAAGGTGELFF	TGCGCCAGCAGCTTGTATGCGGCAGGGGGCACCGGGGAGCTGTTTTTT
NA	NA	TRBV2	TRBJ1-5	CASRVVSNQPQHF	TGTGCCAGTCGAGTGGTGAGCAATCAGCCCCAGCATTTT
NA	NA	TRBV4-2	TRBJ2-5	CASSQDGTIRGGQETQYF	TGTGCCAGCAGCCAAGACGGGACAATACGAGGTGGGCAAGAGACCCAGTACTTC
NA	NA	TRBV6-5	TRBJ1-1	CASSYSRVEYYTEAFF	TGTGCCAGCAGTTACTCCAGGGTTGAGTATTACACTGAAGCTTTCTTT
NA	NA	TRBV27	TRBJ1-4	CASSLQGFDEKLFF	TGTGCCAGCAGTTTGCAGGGGTTTGATGAAAAACTGTTTTTT
NA	few	TRBV6-6	TRBJ1-3	CASKQGSGNTIYF	TGTGCCAGCAAGCAGGGGAGTGGAAACACCATATATTTT
TRBD1	NA	TRBV15	TRBJ2-4	CATSRHRDRLNIQYF	TGTGCCACCAGCAGACACCGGGACAGGCTAAACATTCAGTACTTC
NA	NA	TRBV5-1	TRBJ1-1	CASSLDSLNTEAFF	TGCGCCAGCAGCTTGGACAGTTTGAACACTGAAGCTTTCTTT
NA	few	TRBV6-5	TRBJ1-6	CATRNLVRENSPLHF	TGTGCCACGCGCAACCTCGTACGAGAGAATTCACCCCTCCACTTT
NA	NA	TRBV19	TRBJ2-7	CASSIGRGDIYEQYF	TGTGCCAGTAGTATAGGGAGGGGCGATATCTACGAGCAGTACTTC
TRBD2	NA	TRBV7-2	TRBJ2-7	CASSRGERAHYEQYF	TGTGCCAGCAGCCGGGGGGAGCGGGCTCACTACGAGCAGTACTTC
TRBD1	NA	TRBV5-1	TRBJ2-4	CASSLEQGGDIQYF	TGCGCCAGCAGCTTGGAACAGGGGGGTGACATTCAGTACTTC
NA	NA	TRBV27	TRBJ1-1	CASSLRLAGGNTEAFF	TGTGCCAGCAGTTTAAGGTTGGCAGGAGGGAACACTGAAGCTTTCTTT
TRBD2	NA	TRBV4-2	TRBJ2-3	CASSQVLADTDTQYF	TGTGCCAGCAGCCAAGTACTAGCGGACACAGATACGCAGTATTTT
NA	NA	TRBV11-2	TRBJ1-4	CASSFSRVNEKLFF	TGTGCCAGCAGCTTCAGCCGGGTTAATGAAAAACTGTTTTTT
NA	NA	TRBV20-1	TRBJ2-7	CSASSRGEQYF	TGCAGTGCCTCCTCTAGGGGCGAGCAGTACTTC
TRBD1	NA	TRBV7-3	TRBJ2-2	CASSSDRDRETGELFF	TGTGCCAGCAGCTCCGACCGGGACAGGGAGACCGGGGAGCTGTTTTTT
TRBD2	NA	TRBV10-3	TRBJ2-5	CAISESTGRGVQETQYF	TGTGCCATCAGTGAGTCGACGGGGCGGGGGGTCCAAGAGACCCAGTACTTC
NA	NA	TRBV2	TRBJ1-1	CASRQLVEAFF	TGTGCCAGCCGACAACTGGTTGAGGCTTTCTTT
TRBD2	NA	TRBV7-2	TRBJ2-1	CASSLVGGGGGDEQFF	TGTGCCAGCAGCTTAGTTGGCGGGGGGGGAGGAGATGAGCAGTTCTTC
NA	NA	TRBV27	TRBJ2-7	CASSLSYRTGEQYF	TGTGCCAGCAGTTTATCTTACAGGACGGGCGAGCAGTACTTC
NA	NA	TRBV5-1	TRBJ1-1	CASNRGRADTEAFF	TGCGCCAGCAACCGAGGCAGGGCGGACACTGAAGCTTTCTTT
NA	NA	TRBV27	TRBJ1-1	CASSPWTAMNTEAFF	TGTGCCAGCAGTCCGTGGACAGCGATGAACACTGAAGCTTTCTTT
TRBD2	NA	TRBV7-2	TRBJ2-3	CASSPFSGGVGDTQYF	TGTGCCAGCAGCCCCTTCAGCGGGGGGGTAGGGGATACGCAGTATTTT
NA	few	TRBV2	TRBJ2-3	CASSETGDTQYF	TGTGCCAGCAGTGAAACAGGGGATACGCAGTATTTT
TRBD1	NA	TRBV5-1	TRBJ1-2	CASSYGQGDHYGYTF	TGCGCCAGCAGCTACGGACAGGGGGATCACTATGGCTACACCTTC
NA	NA	TRBV30	TRBJ1-5	CAWSTKLDGNQPQHF	TGTGCCTGGAGTACAAAGCTAGACGGCAATCAGCCCCAGCATTTT
NA	NA	TRBV11-3	TRBJ2-5	CASGGSQETQYF	TGTGCCAGTGGAGGGTCACAAGAGACCCAGTACTTC
NA	NA	TRBV7-2	TRBJ2-2	CASSSGLGAGGGELFF	TGTGCCAGCAGCTCGGGACTCGGTGCAGGTGGCGGGGAGCTGTTTTTT
TRBD1	NA	TRBV7-2	TRBJ2-7	CASSLSAGRDSSYEQYF	TGTGCCAGCAGCTTAAGCGCGGGCCGGGACAGCAGCTACGAGCAGTACTTC
TRBD2	NA	TRBV5-1	TRBJ2-3	CASSLPSGGTDTQYF	TGCGCCAGCAGCTTGCCTAGCGGGGGCACAGATACGCAGTATTTT
TRBD2	NA	TRBV7-2	TRBJ2-5	CASSLAISGGEETQYF	TGTGCCAGCAGCTTAGCGATTAGCGGGGGGGAGGAGACCCAGTACTTC
NA	NA	TRBV30	TRBJ2-7	CAWTGDYYEQYF	TGTGCCTGGACAGGGGACTACTACGAGCAGTACTTC
TRBD1	NA	TRBV7-2	TRBJ1-1	CASSLLGQGAGAFF	TGTGCCAGCAGCTTACTCGGGCAGGGGGCAGGAGCTTTCTTT
TRBD2	few	TRBV6-5	TRBJ2-2	CASSPPLAGEGELFF	TGTGCCAGCAGTCCCCCTCTAGCGGGTGAGGGGGAGCTGTTTTTT
TRBD1	NA	TRBV7-9	TRBJ2-1	CASSSPGQGNEQFF	TGTGCCAGCAGCTCCCCGGGACAGGGGAATGAGCAGTTCTTC
NA	NA	TRBV29-1	TRBJ2-3	CSVGRQADTQYF	TGCAGCGTTGGTCGACAAGCAGATACGCAGTATTTT
NA	NA	TRBV6-6	TRBJ1-5	CASTGVNQPQHF	TGTGCCAGCACAGGGGTCAATCAGCCCCAGCATTTT
TRBD1	NA	TRBV7-9	TRBJ2-7	CASSRYLGTESYEQYF	TGTGCCAGCAGCCGTTACCTAGGGACAGAGTCCTACGAGCAGTACTTC
TRBD1	NA	TRBV5-6	TRBJ1-1	CASSLLRDRESGTEAFF	TGTGCCAGCAGCTTACTCCGGGACAGGGAGAGCGGCACTGAAGCTTTCTTT
TRBD1	NA	TRBV7-8	TRBJ1-2	CASSLAIGTVRNGYTF	TGTGCCAGCAGCTTAGCGATAGGGACAGTCAGGAATGGCTACACCTTC